The rows below give T cell receptor beta chains drawn from one sample of a study of T cells in Graves' hyperthyroidism and ophthalmopathy. TCRdb independently ran MiXCR on the multiplex PCR reads; one entry per CDR3 protein. The sample lists more than 250,000 distinct CDR3 sequences, 13% to 15% occurring once. Specimen: blood. Every receptor here comes from a woman between 45 and 60 years old with Graves' hyperthyroidism that later progressed to Graves' ophthalmopathy. CDR3s include the opening cysteine and the closing phenylalanine or tryptophan. D genes are given only for firm matches.

j_call v_call d_call cdr3_aa
TRBJ2-5 TRBV11-2 TRBD2 CASSAGTSGRMGETQYF
TRBJ2-1 TRBV25-1 NA CASSSGGAGAENNEQFF
TRBJ1-6 TRBV25-1 TRBD1 CASSTRTGMGSPLHF
TRBJ2-7 TRBV18 TRBD2 CASSTSVKMYEQYF
TRBJ2-1 TRBV6-1 TRBD1 CASSEATGSYNEQFF
TRBJ2-3 TRBV5-1 TRBD2 CASSSGTSGSTDTQYF
TRBJ1-5 TRBV15 NA CATSLGYGLVEPQHF
TRBJ2-3 TRBV28 TRBD2 CASRELAGGTDTQYF
TRBJ2-1 TRBV20-1 TRBD1 CSAPQTGSPIGDEQFF
TRBJ1-5 TRBV18 NA CASSSDGGNQPQHF
TRBJ2-7 TRBV5-1 TRBD2 CASSAGTNREQYF
TRBJ2-7 TRBV3-1 NA CASSQDVGQQYF
TRBJ2-2 TRBV28 TRBD2 CASIPLRAGEGNFPGELFF
TRBJ1-6 TRBV28 NA CASSSPFTGRGNSPLHF
TRBJ1-6 TRBV28 NA CASSLWALRADGGISPLHF
TRBJ2-5 TRBV13 NA CASSLGGAETQYF
TRBJ1-5 TRBV6-5 NA CASSYGGTQPQHF
TRBJ2-3 TRBV7-2 TRBD2 CASSSKAYGRSTDTQYF
TRBJ2-7 TRBV7-7 NA CASSLEAGPAYEQYF
TRBJ2-4 TRBV6-1 NA CASSWVRLRMDKNIQYF
TRBJ1-6 TRBV2 NA CASSVRAENSPLHF
TRBJ1-1 TRBV20-1 NA CSAPRRSTEAFF
TRBJ2-5 TRBV14 NA CASSHLRETQYF
TRBJ1-3 TRBV6-1 TRBD1 CASRTTGVSGNTIYF
TRBJ2-2 TRBV5-1 TRBD1 CASSGQGITGELFF
TRBJ2-5 TRBV7-9 TRBD1 CASSLSGTGIQETQYF
TRBJ2-1 TRBV28 TRBD2 CASSSPGTRSNEQFF
TRBJ1-1 TRBV7-2 NA CASSFAGAARTEAFF
TRBJ2-3 TRBV28 TRBD2 CASSSSGLSLDTQYF